This TCR beta chain was recorded in a study of technical replicates of blood from several donors. The germline CDR1 and CDR2 sequences are LNHDA and SQIVND (reference sequence). CDR3 length equals 15 residues. Trimming removed 5 bases at V and 5 bases at J, with 19 bases between. Assay: immunoSEQ multiplex PCR; the TCRdb copy retains only in-frame clones and omits some. The data contain just under 45,000 clones, around 97% of them singletons. This chain joins TRBV19 and TRBJ2-7; TRBD1 is a possible D gene (6 bases). This receptor was taken from a human donor in good health. Input material: T cells isolated from PBMCs. The CDR3 DNA reads as TGTGCCAGTAGTTCACTCTTACAGGGTATCCACGAGCAGTACTTC. Its protein product is CASSSLLQGIHEQYF.